This T cell receptor (beta chain) was retrieved from a study of blood T cell repertoires in COVID-19. From germline, CDR1 is MGHRA and CDR2 YSYEKL. CDR3 length: 14 amino acids. Trimming removed 0 bases at V and 10 bases at J, with 16 bases between. Under the authors' procedure: For nucleated cells, counts were estimated from reference gene primer amplification. Profiling relied on immunoSEQ multiplex PCR, and the TCRdb table lists in-frame clones only, not all of them. D and trimming were read from the DNA, whereas the V and J calls and clone size are those reported in that table. This sample has approximately 300,000 clones, with almost 90% found just once.

Sequencing input: peripheral blood. The J gene is TRBJ2-7, the V gene TRBV4-1; D not resolved. This clonotype originated in a woman aged 40 to 50 with COVID-19, enrolled during active disease. The CDR3 DNA reads TGCGCCAGCAGCCAAGATCCAGGTCTGGCCCTTCAGTACTTC. Translation: CASSQDPGLALQYF.